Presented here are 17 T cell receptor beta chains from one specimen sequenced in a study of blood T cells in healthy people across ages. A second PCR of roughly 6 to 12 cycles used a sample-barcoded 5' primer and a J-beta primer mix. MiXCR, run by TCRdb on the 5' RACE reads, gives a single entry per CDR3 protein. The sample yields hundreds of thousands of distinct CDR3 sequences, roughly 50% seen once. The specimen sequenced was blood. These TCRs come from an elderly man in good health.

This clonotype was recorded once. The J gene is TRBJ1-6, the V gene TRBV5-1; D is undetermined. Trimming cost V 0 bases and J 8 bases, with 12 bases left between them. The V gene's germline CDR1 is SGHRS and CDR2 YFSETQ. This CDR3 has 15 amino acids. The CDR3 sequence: CASSLGRLADSPLHF. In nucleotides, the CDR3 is TGCGCCAGCAGCTTGGGGCGACTTGCGGATTCACCCCTCCACTTT.

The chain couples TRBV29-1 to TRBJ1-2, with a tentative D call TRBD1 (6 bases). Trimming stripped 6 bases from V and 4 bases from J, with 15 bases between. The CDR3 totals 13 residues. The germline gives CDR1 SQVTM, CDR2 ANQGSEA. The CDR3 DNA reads TGCAGCGTCGCCGGGGGCTCTATCTATGGCTACACCTTC. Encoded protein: CSVAGGSIYGYTF. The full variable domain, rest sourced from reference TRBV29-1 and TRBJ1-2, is SAVISQKPSRDICQRGTSLTIQCQVDSQVTMMFWYRQQPGQSLTLIATANQGSEATYESGFVIDKFPISRPNLTFSTLTVSNMSPEDSSIYLCSVAGGSIYGYTFGSGTRLTVV.

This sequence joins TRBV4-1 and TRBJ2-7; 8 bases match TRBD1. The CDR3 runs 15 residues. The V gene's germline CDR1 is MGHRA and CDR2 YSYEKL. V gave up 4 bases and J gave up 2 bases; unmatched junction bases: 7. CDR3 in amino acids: CASSRTGTSTYEQYF. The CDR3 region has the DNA TGCGCCAGCAGCCGGACAGGGACGTCGACCTACGAGCAGTACTTC.

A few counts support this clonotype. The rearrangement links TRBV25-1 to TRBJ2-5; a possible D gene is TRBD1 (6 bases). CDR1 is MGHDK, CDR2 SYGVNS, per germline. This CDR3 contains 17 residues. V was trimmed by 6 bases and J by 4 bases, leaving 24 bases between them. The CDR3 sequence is CASSPAAGQFDRETQYF. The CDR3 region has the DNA TGTGCCAGCAGCCCCGCTGCTGGACAGTTTGACAGAGAGACCCAGTACTTC. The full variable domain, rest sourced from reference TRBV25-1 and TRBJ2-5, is EADIYQTPRYLVIGTGKKITLECSQTMGHDKMYWYQQDPGMELHLIHYSYGVNSTEKGDLSSESTVSRIRTEHFPLTLESARPSHTSQYLCASSPAAGQFDRETQYFGPGTRLLVL.

The CDR3 DNA is TGTGCCAGCAGTCTTGTAGGACAGGGCCCACCCTATGGCTACACCTTC. As protein: CASSLVGQGPPYGYTF. The chain recombines TRBV6-1 with TRBJ1-2; TRBD1 aligns across 8 bases. From germline, CDR1 is MNHNS and CDR2 SASEGT. The CDR3 length is 16 residues. Trimming took 5 bases from V and 4 from J; bases not matched to a gene: 12.

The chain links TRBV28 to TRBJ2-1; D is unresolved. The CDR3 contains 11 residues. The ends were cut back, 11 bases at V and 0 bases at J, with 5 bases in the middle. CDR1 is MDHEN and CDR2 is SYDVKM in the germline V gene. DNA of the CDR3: TGTGCCTCCAACTCCTACAATGAGCAGTTCTTC. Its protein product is CASNSYNEQFF.

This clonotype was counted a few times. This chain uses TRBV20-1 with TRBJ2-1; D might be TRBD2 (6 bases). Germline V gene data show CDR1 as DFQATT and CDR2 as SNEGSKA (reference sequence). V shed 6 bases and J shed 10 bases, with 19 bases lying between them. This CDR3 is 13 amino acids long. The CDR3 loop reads CSASREAAWEQFF. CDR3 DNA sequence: TGCAGTGCCAGTAGGGAGGCCGCTTGGGAGCAGTTCTTC.

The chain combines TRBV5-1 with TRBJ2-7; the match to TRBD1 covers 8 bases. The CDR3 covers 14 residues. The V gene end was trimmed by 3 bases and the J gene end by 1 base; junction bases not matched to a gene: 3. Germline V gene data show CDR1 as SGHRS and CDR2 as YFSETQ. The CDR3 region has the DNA TGCGCCAGCAGCTGGACAGGGCCTTCCTACGAGCAGTACTTC. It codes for CASSWTGPSYEQYF.

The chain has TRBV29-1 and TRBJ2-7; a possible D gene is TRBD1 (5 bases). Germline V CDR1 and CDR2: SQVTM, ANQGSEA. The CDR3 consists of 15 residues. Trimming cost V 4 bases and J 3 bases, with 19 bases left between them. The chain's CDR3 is CSVAWTESGHYEQYF. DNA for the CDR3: TGCAGCGTTGCCTGGACGGAATCAGGGCACTACGAGCAGTACTTC.

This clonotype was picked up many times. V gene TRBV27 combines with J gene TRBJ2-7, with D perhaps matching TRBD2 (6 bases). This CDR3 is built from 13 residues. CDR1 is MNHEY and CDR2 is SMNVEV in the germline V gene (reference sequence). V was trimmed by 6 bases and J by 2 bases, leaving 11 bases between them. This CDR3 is CASSPGLTYEQYF. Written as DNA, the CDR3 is TGTGCCAGCAGCCCGGGACTGACCTACGAGCAGTACTTC.

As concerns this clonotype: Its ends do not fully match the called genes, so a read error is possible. CDR3 in amino acids: CSASRLDRAKNIRYF. CDR3 nucleotides: TGCAGTGCTAGTCGACTAGACAGGGCCAAAAACATTCGGTACTTC. The chain carries TRBV20-1 and TRBJ2-4, with D perhaps TRBD1 (7 bases). Germline lookup yields CDR1 DFQATT and CDR2 SNEGSKA (reference sequence). The CDR3 extends over 15 amino acids.

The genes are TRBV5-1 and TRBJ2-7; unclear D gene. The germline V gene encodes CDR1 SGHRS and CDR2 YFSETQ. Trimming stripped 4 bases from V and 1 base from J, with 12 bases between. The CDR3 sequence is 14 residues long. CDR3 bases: TGCGCCAGCAGCCCTGTGGTTAATTCCTACGAGCAGTACTTC. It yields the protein CASSPVVNSYEQYF.

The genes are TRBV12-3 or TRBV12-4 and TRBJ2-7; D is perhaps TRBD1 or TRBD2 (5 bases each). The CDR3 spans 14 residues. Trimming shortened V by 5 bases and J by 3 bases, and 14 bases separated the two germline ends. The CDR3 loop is CASSLGDGHYEQYF. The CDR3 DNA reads TGTGCCAGCAGTCTAGGGGACGGCCACTACGAGCAGTACTTC.

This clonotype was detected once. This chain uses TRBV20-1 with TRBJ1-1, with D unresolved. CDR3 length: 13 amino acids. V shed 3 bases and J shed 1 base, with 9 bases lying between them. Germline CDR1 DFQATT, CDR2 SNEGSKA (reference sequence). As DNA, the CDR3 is TGCAGTGCTAGCGGTCAGGCGAACACTGAAGCTTTCTTT. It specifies CSASGQANTEAFF.

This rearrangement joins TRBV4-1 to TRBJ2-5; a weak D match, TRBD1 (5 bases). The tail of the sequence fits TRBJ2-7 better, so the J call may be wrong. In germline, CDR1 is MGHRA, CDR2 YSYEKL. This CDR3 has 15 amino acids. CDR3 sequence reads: CASSQAWQGEGEQYF. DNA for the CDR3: TGCGCCAGCAGCCAAGCGTGGCAGGGCGAAGGCGAGCAGTACTTC.

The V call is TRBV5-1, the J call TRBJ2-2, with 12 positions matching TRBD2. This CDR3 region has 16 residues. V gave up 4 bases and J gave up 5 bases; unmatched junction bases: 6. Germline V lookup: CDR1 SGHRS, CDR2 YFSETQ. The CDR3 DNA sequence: TGCGCCAGCAGCCCCCTGACTAGCGGGAGAACCGGGGAGCTGTTTTTT. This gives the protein CASSPLTSGRTGELFF.

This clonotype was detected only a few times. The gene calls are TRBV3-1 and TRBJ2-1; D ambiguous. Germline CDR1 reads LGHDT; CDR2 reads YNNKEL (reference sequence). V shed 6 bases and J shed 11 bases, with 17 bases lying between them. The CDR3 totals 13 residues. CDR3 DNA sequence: TGTGCCAGCAGTCGCGGACCTTTACACCAGCAGTTCTTC. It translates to CASSRGPLHQQFF.